The clone carrying this TCR beta chain was detected only a few times. The antigen is undetermined. The data were obtained in a study of T cells in Graves' hyperthyroidism and ophthalmopathy. Researchers amplified the TCR beta CDR3 regions from RNA transcripts. HTBI primers drove first-round RT-PCR of the TCR CDR3. TCRdb used MiXCR to reprocess the multiplex PCR reads, holding one entry per CDR3 protein. Of 500,000 to 650,000 distinct CDR3 sequences listed, approximately 14% were seen once; the top ten hold about 15%. Patients showing uncontrolled infection, other autoimmune disease, pregnancy or lactation were ineligible. Each 10 ml fresh peripheral blood draw supplied the PBMCs. General study results and limits: Researchers found most expanded thyroid clonotypes above 0.001 in blood as well. In the analysis, a 13 V-J model separated ophthalmopathy from stable hyperthyroidism.

Germline CDR1 reads GTSNPN; CDR2 reads SVGIG (reference sequence). With V trimmed by 2 bases and J by 9 bases, 15 bases remained unmatched. The CDR3 extends over 16 amino acids. The rearrangement joins TRBV30 to TRBJ2-1; 8 bases align to TRBD2. Sequencing was done on a sample of blood. The TCR originated in a woman in her thirties or forties with Graves' hyperthyroidism. DNA for the CDR3: TGTGCCTGGAGTTTGATCCCGGGAGGGGGGAGGGGTGAGCAGTTCTTC. Its protein product is CAWSLIPGGGRGEQFF.